This T cell receptor (beta chain) is from a study of T cell responses to AZD1222 COVID-19 vaccine. Study findings and constraints: Donors were mostly white British, more females; clonal diversity possibly underestimated. Every sample of the repertoires postdated the peak T cell response. Among spike-specific TCRs, nearly half reportedly target unmutated variant regions.

About this clone itself: Its specificity is unknown. The sample has other DNA sequences that encode this CDR3 too.

Measured with immunoSEQ multiplex PCR; TCRdb has only the in-frame clones, and not every one. The sample shows around 220,000 clones, 94% of them seen only once. V was shortened by 2 bases and J by 4 bases, with 6 bases between the two germline ends. The CDR3 length is 13 residues. Germline V gene sequence: CDR1 LNHDA, CDR2 SQIVND (reference sequence). The receptor's source is an adult who received the MenACWY meningococcal vaccine as a control. The gene calls are TRBV19 and TRBJ1-5, with D unresolved. Specimen: peripheral blood, collected 28 days after the second dose of the MenACWY control vaccine. The DNA for the CDR3 is TGTGCCAGTAGTATATCGGGGAATCAGCCCCAGCATTTT. This codes for CASSISGNQPQHF.